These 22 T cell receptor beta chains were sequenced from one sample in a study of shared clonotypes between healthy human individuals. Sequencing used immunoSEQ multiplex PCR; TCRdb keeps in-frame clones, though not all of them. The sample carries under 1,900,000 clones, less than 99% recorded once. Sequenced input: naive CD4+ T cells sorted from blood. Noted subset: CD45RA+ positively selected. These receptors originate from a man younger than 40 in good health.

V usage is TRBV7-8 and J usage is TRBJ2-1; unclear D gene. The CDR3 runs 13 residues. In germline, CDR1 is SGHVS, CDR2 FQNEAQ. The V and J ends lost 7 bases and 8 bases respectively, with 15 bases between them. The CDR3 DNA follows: TGTGCCAGCATACTTCTCGGGCTGGATGAGCAGTTCTTC. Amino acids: CASILLGLDEQFF.

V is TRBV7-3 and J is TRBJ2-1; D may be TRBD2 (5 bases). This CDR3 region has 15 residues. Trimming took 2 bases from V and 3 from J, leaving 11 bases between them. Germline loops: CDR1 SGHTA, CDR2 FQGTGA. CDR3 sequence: CASSLDSDNYNEQFF. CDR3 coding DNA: TGTGCCAGCAGCTTAGATAGCGACAACTACAATGAGCAGTTCTTC.

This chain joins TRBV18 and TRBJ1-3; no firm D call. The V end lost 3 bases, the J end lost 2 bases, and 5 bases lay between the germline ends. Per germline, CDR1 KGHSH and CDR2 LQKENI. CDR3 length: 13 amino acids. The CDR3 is CASSPAAGNTIYF. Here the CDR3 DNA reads TGTGCCAGCTCACCGGCAGCTGGAAACACCATATATTTT.

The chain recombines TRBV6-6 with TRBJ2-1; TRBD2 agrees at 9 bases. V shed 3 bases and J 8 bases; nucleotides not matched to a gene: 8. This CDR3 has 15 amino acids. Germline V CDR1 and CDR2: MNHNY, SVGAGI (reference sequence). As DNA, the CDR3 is TGTGCCAGCAGTTATCTTGCGGGAGGGAGGGATGAGCAGTTCTTC. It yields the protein CASSYLAGGRDEQFF.

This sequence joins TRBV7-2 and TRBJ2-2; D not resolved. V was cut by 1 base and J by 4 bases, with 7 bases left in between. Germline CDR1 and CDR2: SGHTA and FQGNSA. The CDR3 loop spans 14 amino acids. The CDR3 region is CASSLVVGTGELFF. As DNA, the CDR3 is TGTGCCAGCAGCTTAGTCGTGGGCACCGGGGAGCTGTTTTTT.

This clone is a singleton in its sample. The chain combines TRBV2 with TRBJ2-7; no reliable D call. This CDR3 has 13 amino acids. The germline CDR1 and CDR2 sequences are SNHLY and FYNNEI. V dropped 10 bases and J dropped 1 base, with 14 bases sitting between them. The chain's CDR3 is CATITPGSYEQYF. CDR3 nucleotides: TGTGCCACCATAACACCAGGATCCTACGAGCAGTACTTC. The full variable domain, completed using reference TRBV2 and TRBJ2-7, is EPEVTQTPSHQVTQMGQEVILRCVPISNHLYFYWYRQILGQKVEFLVSFYNNEISEKSEIFDDQFSVERPDGSNFTLKIRSTKLEDSAMYFCATITPGSYEQYFGPGTRLTVT.

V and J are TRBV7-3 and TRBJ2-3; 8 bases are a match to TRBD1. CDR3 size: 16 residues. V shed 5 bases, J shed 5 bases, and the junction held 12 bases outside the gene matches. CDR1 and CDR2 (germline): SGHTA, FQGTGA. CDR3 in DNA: TGTGCCAGCAGCACCACCGGGACAGGCGAGAAAGATACGCAGTATTTT. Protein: CASSTTGTGEKDTQYF.

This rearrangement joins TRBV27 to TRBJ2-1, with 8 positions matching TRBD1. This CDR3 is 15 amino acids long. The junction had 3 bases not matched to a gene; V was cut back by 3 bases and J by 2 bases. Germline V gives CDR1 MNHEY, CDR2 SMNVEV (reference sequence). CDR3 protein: CASSFQGAPYNEQFF. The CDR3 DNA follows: TGTGCCAGCAGTTTCCAGGGGGCTCCCTACAATGAGCAGTTCTTC.

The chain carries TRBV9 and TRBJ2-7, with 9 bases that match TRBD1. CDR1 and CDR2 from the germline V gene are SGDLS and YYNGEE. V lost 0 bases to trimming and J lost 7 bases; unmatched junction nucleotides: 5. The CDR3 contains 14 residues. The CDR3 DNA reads TGTGCCAGCAGCGTAGGGACAGGGGCGTGGGAGCAGTACTTC. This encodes CASSVGTGAWEQYF. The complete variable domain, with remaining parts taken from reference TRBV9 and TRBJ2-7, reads DSGVTQTPKHLITATGQRVTLRCSPRSGDLSVYWYQQSLDQGLQFLIQYYNGEERAKGNILERFSAQQFPDLHSELNLSSLELGDSALYFCASSVGTGAWEQYFGPGTRLTVT.

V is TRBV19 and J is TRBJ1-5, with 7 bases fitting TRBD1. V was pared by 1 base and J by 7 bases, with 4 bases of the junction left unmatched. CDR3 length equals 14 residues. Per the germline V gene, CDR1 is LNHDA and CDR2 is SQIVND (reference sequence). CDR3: CASSIVVRGQPQHF. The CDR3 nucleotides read TGTGCCAGTAGTATAGTGGTCAGGGGGCAGCCCCAGCATTTT. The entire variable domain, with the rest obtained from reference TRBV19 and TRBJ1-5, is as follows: DGGITQSPKYLFRKEGQNVTLSCEQNLNHDAMYWYRQDPGQGLRLIYYSQIVNDFQKGDIAEGYSVSREKKESFPLTVTSAQKNPTAFYLCASSIVVRGQPQHFGDGTRLSIL.

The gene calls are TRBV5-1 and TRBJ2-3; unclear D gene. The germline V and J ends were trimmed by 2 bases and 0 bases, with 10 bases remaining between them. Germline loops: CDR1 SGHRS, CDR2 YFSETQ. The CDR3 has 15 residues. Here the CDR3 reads CASSFPSSSTDTQYF. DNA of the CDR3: TGCGCCAGCAGCTTCCCGTCATCTAGCACAGATACGCAGTATTTT.

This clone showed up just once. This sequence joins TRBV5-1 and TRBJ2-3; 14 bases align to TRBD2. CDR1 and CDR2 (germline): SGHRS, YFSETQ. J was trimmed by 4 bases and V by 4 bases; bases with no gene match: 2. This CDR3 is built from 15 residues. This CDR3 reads CASSQGLAGADTQYF. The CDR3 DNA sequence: TGCGCCAGCAGCCAGGGACTAGCGGGAGCAGATACGCAGTATTTT.

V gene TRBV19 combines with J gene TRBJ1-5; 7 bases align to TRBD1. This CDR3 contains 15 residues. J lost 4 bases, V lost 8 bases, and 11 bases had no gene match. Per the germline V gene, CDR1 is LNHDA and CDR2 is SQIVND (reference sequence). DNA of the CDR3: TGTGCCAGTGGGGTTCGCAGGGGGAGAAATCAGCCCCAGCATTTT. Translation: CASGVRRGRNQPQHF. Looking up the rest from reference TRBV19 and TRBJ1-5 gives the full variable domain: DGGITQSPKYLFRKEGQNVTLSCEQNLNHDAMYWYRQDPGQGLRLIYYSQIVNDFQKGDIAEGYSVSREKKESFPLTVTSAQKNPTAFYLCASGVRRGRNQPQHFGDGTRLSIL.

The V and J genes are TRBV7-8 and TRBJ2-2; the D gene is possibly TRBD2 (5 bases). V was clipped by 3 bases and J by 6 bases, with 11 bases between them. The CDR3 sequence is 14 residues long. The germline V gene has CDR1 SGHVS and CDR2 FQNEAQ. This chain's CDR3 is CASSFFEGAGELFF. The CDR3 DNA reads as TGTGCCAGCAGCTTTTTCGAGGGAGCCGGGGAGCTGTTTTTT.

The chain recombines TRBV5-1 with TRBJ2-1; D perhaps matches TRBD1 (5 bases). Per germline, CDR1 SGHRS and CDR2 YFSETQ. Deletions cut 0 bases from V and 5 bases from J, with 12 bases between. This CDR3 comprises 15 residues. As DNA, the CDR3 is TGCGCCAGCAGCTTGGAGGGGATCGGAAACAATGAGCAGTTCTTC. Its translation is CASSLEGIGNNEQFF.

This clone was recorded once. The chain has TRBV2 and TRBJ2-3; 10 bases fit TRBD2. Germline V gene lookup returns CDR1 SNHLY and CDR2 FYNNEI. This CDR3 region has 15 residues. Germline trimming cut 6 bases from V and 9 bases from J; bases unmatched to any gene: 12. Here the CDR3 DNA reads TGTGCCAGCAGCCCAGGGACTAGCGTACGACTAACGCAGTATTTT. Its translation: CASSPGTSVRLTQYF.

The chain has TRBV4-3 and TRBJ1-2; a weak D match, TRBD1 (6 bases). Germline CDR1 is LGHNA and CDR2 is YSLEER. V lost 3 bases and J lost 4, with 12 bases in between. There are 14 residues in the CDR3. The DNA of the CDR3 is TGCGCCAGCAGCCATGCAGGGGAGATCTATGGCTACACCTTC. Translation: CASSHAGEIYGYTF.

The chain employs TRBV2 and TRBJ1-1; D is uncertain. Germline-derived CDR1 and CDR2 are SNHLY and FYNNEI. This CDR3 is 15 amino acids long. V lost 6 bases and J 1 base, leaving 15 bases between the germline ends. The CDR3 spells CASSVGPMGNTEAFF. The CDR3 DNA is TGTGCCAGCAGCGTGGGCCCGATGGGGAACACTGAAGCTTTCTTT.

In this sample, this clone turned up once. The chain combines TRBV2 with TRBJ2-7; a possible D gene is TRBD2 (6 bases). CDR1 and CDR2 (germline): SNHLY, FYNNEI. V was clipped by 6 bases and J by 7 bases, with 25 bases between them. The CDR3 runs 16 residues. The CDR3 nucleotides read TGTGCCAGCAGGGGGGGTCGCAGCGGTCCTATTAGTGAGCAGTACTTC. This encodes CASRGGRSGPISEQYF.

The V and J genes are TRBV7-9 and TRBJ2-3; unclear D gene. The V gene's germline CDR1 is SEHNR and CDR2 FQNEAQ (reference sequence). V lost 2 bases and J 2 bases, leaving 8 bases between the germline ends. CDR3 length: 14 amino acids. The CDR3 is CASSLYISTDTQYF. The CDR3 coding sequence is TGTGCCAGCAGCTTATATATCTCCACAGATACGCAGTATTTT.

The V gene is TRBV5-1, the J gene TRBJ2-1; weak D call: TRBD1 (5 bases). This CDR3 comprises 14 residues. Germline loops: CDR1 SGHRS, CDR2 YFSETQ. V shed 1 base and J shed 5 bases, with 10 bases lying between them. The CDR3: CASSLIRVDNEQFF. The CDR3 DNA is TGCGCCAGCAGCTTGATCAGGGTAGACAATGAGCAGTTCTTC. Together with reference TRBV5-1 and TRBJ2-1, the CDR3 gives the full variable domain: KAGVTQTPRYLIKTRGQQVTLSCSPISGHRSVSWYQQTPGQGLQFLFEYFSETQRNKGNFPGRFSGRQFSNSRSEMNVSTLELGDSALYLCASSLIRVDNEQFFGPGTRLTVL.

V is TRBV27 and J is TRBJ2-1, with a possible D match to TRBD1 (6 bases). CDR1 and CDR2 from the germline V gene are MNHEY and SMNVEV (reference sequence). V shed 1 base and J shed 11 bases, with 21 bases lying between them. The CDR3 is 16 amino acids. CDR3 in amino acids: CASSLFDRRGPGKQFF. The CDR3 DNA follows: TGTGCCAGCAGTTTATTCGACAGGCGCGGACCTGGAAAGCAGTTCTTC.